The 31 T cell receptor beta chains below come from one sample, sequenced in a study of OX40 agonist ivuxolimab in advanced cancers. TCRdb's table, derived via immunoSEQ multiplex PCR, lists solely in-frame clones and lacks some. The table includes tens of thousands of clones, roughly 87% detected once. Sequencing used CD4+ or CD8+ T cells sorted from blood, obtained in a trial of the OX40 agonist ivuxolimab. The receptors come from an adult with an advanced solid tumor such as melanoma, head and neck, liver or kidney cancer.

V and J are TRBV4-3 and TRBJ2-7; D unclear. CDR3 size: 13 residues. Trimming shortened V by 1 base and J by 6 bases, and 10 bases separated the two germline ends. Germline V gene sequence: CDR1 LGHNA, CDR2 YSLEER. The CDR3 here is CASSQARLSEQYF. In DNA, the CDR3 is TGCGCCAGCAGCCAAGCCCGGTTAAGCGAGCAGTACTTC.

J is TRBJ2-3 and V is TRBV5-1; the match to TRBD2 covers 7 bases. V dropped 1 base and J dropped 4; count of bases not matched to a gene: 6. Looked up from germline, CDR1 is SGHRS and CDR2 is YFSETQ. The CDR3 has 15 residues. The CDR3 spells CASSLTGGGADTQYF. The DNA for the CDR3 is TGCGCCAGCAGCTTGACGGGCGGGGGTGCAGATACGCAGTATTTT. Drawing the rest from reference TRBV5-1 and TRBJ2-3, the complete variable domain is KAGVTQTPRYLIKTRGQQVTLSCSPISGHRSVSWYQQTPGQGLQFLFEYFSETQRNKGNFPGRFSGRQFSNSRSEMNVSTLELGDSALYLCASSLTGGGADTQYFGPGTRLTVL.

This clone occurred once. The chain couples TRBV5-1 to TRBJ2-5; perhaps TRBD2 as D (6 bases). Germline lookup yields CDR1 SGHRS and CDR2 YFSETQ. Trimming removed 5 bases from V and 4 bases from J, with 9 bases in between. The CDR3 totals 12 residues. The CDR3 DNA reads TGCGCCAGCAGGGCTAGCGCAGAGACCCAGTACTTC. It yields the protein CASRASAETQYF.

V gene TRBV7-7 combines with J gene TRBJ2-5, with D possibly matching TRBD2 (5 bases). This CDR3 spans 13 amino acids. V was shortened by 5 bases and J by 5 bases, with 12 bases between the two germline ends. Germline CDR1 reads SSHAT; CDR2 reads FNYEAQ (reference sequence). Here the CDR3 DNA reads TGTGCCAGCAGCCTAATCGGGGAGGAGACCCAGTACTTC. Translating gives CASSLIGEETQYF.

CDR3 DNA: TGTGCCAGCAGCTTGAGTAACTATGGCTACACCTTC. It is translated as CASSLSNYGYTF. This chain joins TRBV5-8 and TRBJ1-2; no firm D call. CDR3 length equals 12 residues. Looked up from germline, CDR1 is SGHTS and CDR2 is YDEGEE. The V gene lost 1 base and the J gene lost 1 base, with 2 bases spanning the gap.

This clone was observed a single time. CDR3 in amino acids: CAWSWTGVLSGNTIYF. CDR3 bases: TGTGCCTGGAGTTGGACAGGGGTCCTCTCTGGAAACACCATATATTTT. The chain recombines TRBV30 with TRBJ1-3, with 9 nucleotides matching TRBD1. CDR3 length: 16 amino acids. V lost 2 bases, J lost 0 bases, and 5 bases stayed unmatched. The germline CDR1 and CDR2 sequences are GTSNPN and SVGIG (reference sequence).

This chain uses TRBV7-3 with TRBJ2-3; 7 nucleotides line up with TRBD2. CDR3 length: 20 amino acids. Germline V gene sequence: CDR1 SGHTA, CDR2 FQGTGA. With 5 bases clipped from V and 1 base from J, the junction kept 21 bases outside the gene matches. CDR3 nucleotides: TGTGCCAGCAGCCCTACTACACCCAAACTAGGGGCGGGAGGCACAGATACGCAGTATTTT. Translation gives CASSPTTPKLGAGGTDTQYF.

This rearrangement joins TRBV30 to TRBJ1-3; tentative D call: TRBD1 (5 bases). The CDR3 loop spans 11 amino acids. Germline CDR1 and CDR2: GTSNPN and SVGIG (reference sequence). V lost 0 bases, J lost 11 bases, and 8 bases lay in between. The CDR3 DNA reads TGTGCCTGGAGTGTGGGGGGAGCCATATATTTT. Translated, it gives CAWSVGGAIYF. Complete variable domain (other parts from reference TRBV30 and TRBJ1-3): SQTIHQWPATLVQPVGSPLSLECTVEGTSNPNLYWYRQAAGRGLQLLFYSVGIGQISSEVPQNLSASRPQDRQFILSSKKLLLSDSGFYLCAWSVGGAIYFGEGSWLTVV.

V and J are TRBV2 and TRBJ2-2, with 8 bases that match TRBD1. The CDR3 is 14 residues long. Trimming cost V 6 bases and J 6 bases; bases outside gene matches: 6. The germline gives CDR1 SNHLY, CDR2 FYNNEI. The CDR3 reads CASRETGVAGELFF. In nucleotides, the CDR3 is TGTGCCAGCAGGGAGACAGGGGTGGCCGGGGAGCTGTTTTTT.

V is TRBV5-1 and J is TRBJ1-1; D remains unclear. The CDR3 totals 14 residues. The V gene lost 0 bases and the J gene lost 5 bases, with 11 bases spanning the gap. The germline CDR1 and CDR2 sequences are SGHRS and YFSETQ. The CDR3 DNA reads TGCGCCAGCAGCTTGGCTATGTTAGGAACTGAAGCTTTCTTT. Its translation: CASSLAMLGTEAFF. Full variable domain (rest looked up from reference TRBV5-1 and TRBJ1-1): KAGVTQTPRYLIKTRGQQVTLSCSPISGHRSVSWYQQTPGQGLQFLFEYFSETQRNKGNFPGRFSGRQFSNSRSEMNVSTLELGDSALYLCASSLAMLGTEAFFGQGTRLTVV.

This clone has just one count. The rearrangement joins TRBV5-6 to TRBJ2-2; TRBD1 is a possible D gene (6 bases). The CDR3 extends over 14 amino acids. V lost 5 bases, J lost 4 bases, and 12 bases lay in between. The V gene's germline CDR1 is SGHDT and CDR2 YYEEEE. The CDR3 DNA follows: TGTGCCAGCAGAAAGAGGGGGTTCACCGGGGAGCTGTTTTTT. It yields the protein CASRKRGFTGELFF.

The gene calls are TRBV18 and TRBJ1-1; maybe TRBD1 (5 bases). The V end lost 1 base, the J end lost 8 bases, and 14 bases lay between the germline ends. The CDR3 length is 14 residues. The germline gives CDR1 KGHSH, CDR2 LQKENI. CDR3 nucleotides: TGTGCCAGCTCACCACGGGACGGTAGGGTAGAAGCTTTCTTT. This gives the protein CASSPRDGRVEAFF.

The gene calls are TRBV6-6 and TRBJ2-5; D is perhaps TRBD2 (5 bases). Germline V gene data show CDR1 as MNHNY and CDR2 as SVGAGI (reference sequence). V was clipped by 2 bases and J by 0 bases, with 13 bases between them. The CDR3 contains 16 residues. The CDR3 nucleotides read TGTGCCAGCAGTTACCCCGAGAGGGATAACCAAGAGACCCAGTACTTC. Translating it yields CASSYPERDNQETQYF.

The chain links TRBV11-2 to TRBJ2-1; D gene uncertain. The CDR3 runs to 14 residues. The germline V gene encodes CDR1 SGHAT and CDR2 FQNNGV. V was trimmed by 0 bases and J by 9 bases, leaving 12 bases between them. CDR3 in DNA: TGTGCCAGCAGCTTAGATCCAGGTGCCGTTGAGCAGTTCTTC. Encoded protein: CASSLDPGAVEQFF. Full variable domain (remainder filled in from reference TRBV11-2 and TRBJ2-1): EAGVAQSPRYKIIEKRQSVAFWCNPISGHATLYWYQQILGQGPKLLIQFQNNGVVDDSQLPKDRFSAERLKGVDSTLKIQPAKLEDSAVYLCASSLDPGAVEQFFGPGTRLTVL.

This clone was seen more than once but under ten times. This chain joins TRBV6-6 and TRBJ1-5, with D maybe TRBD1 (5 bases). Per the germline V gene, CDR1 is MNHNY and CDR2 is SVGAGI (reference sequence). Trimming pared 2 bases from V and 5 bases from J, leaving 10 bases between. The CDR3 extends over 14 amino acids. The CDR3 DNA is TGTGCCAGCAGTTACGGGCAGGGTGATCAGCCCCAGCATTTT. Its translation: CASSYGQGDQPQHF.

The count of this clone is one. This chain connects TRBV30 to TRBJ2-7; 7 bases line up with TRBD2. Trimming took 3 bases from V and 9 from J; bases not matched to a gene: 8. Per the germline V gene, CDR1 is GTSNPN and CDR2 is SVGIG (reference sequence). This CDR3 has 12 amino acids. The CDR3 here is CAWSATSAPQYF. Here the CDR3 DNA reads TGTGCCTGGAGCGCAACTAGCGCACCGCAGTACTTC.

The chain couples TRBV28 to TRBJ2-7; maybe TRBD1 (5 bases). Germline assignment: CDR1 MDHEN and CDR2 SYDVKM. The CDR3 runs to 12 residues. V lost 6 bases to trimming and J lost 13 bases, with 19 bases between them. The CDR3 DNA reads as TGTGCCAGCAGACAAGGGGTGAGACGACTTTACTTC. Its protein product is CASRQGVRRLYF.

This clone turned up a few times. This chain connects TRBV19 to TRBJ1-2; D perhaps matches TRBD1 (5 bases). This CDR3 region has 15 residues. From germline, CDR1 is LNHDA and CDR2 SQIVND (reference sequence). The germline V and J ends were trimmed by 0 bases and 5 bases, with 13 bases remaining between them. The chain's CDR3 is CASSIDLRDLYGYTF. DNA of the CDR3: TGTGCCAGTAGTATAGACCTCCGGGACCTATATGGCTACACCTTC. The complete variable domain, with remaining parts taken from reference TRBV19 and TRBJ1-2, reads DGGITQSPKYLFRKEGQNVTLSCEQNLNHDAMYWYRQDPGQGLRLIYYSQIVNDFQKGDIAEGYSVSREKKESFPLTVTSAQKNPTAFYLCASSIDLRDLYGYTFGSGTRLTVV.

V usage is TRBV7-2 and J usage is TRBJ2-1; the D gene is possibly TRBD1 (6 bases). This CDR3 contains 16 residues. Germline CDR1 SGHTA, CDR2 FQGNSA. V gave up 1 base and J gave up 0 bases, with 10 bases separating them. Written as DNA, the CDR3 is TGTGCCAGCAGCTTAGGCCAGGGGCCCTCCTACAATGAGCAGTTCTTC. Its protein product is CASSLGQGPSYNEQFF.

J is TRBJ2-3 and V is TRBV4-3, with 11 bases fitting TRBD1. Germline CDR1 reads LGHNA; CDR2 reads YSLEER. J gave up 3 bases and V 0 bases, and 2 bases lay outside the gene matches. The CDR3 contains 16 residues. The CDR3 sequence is CASSQDGQGATDTQYF. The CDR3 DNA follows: TGCGCCAGCAGCCAAGATGGACAGGGGGCAACAGATACGCAGTATTTT.

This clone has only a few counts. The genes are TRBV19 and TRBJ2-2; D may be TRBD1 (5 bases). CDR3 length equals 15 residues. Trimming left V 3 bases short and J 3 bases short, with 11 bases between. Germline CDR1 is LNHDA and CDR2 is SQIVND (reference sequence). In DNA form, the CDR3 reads TGTGCCAGTAGTATTGAAGGGGTGCACACCGGGGAGCTGTTTTTT. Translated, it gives CASSIEGVHTGELFF.

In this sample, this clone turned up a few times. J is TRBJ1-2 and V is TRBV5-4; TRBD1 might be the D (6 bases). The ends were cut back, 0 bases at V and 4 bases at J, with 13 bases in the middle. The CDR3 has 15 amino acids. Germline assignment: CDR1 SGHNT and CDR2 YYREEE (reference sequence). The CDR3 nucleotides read TGTGCCAGCAGCTTGGTAGGGGGTTTGGGCTATGGCTACACCTTC. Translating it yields CASSLVGGLGYGYTF.

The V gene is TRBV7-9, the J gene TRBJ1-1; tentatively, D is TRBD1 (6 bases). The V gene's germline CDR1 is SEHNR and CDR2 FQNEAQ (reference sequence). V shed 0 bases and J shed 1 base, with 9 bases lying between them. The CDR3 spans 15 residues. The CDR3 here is CASSLAQGWNTEAFF. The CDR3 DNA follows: TGTGCCAGCAGCTTAGCGCAGGGGTGGAACACTGAAGCTTTCTTT.

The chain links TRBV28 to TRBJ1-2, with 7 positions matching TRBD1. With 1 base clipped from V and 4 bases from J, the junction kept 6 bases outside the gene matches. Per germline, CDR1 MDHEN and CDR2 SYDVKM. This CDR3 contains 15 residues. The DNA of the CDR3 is TGTGCCAGCAGTTTATTGGGAGGGGGCAGCTATGGCTACACCTTC. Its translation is CASSLLGGGSYGYTF.

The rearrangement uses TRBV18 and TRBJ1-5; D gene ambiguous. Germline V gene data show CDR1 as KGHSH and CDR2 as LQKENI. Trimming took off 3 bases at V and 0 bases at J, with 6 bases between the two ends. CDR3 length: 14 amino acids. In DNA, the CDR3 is TGTGCCAGCTCACCCCCGAATAGCAATCAGCCCCAGCATTTT. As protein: CASSPPNSNQPQHF.

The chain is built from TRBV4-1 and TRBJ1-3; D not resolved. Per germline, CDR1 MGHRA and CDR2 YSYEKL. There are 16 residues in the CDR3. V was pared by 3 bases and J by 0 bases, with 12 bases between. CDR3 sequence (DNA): TGCGCCAGCAGCCAGATTGTGGCAGGCTCTGGAAACACCATATATTTT. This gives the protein CASSQIVAGSGNTIYF.

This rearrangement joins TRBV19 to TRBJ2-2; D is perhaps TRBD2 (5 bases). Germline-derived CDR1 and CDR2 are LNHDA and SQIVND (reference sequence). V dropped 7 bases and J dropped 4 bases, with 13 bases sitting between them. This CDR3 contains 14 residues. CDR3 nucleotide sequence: TGTGCCAGTAATTCCAGGAGGAGCACCGGGGAGCTGTTTTTT. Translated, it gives CASNSRRSTGELFF.

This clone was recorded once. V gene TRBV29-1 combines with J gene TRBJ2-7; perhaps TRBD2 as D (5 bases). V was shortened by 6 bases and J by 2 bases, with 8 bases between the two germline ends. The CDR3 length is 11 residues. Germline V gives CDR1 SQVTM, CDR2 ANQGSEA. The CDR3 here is CSVELAYEQYF. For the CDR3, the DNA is TGCAGCGTGGAACTAGCCTACGAGCAGTACTTC.

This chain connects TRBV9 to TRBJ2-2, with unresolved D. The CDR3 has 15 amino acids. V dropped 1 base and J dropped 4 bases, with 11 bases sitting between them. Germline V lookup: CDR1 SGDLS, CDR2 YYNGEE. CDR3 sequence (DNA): TGTGCCAGCAGCGTAAGGACCCCGAGCACCGGGGAGCTGTTTTTT. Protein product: CASSVRTPSTGELFF.

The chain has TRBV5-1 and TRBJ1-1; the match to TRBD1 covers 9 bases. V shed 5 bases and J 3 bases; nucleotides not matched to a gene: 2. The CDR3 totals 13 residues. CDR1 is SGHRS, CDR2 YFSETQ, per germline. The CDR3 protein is CASRTGGDTEAFF. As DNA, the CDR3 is TGCGCCAGCAGGACAGGGGGGGACACTGAAGCTTTCTTT.

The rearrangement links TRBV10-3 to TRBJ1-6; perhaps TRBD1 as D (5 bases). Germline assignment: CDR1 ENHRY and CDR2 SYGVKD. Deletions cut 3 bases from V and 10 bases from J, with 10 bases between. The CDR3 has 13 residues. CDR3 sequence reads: CAISEGDGSPLHF. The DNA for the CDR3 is TGTGCCATCAGTGAAGGGGATGGGTCACCCCTCCACTTT.